The 25 T cell receptor beta chains listed next were all sequenced from one sample in a study of shared clonotypes between healthy human individuals (dated by TCRdb to the early 2020s). Library generation was performed with the immunoSEQ multiplex PCR assay. What TCRdb holds here is the immuneACCESS table cut down to in-frame rearrangements. Part of the clones is not present; checked against another copy, under half of the missing clones reflect an unresolved V gene, and the others are unexplained. The table for this sample lists around 1 million clones; approximately 76% of them were counted only once. The leading ten clones occupy over 1.3% of the sample. Sample: memory CD4+ T cells sorted from blood. The cell subset or site label for this specimen denotes: CD45RA-negative fraction. The receptors come from a man between 18 and 35 years old in good health.

The chain combines TRBV6-1 with TRBJ2-7; possible D gene TRBD1, 5 bases. V lost 8 bases, J lost 1 base, and 12 bases lay in between. The CDR3 sequence is 13 residues long. Germline CDR1 MNHNS, CDR2 SASEGT. CDR3: CASGQDKSYEQYF. CDR3 nucleotides: TGTGCCAGCGGGCAGGACAAGTCCTACGAGCAGTACTTC.

The gene calls are TRBV7-9 and TRBJ2-7, with D possibly being TRBD1 (6 bases). Trimming removed 0 bases from V and 5 bases from J, with 14 bases in between. Germline V gives CDR1 SEHNR, CDR2 FQNEAQ (reference sequence). CDR3 length: 15 amino acids. The CDR3 region has the DNA TGTGCCAGCAGCTTAGCCGGGACAACAGTCGACGAGCAGTACTTC. Translating gives CASSLAGTTVDEQYF.

As regards this clone: The sample carries other DNA sequences with the same CDR3. The chain employs TRBV2 and TRBJ2-7; D perhaps matches TRBD2 (5 bases). The CDR3 contains 11 residues. V was trimmed by 3 bases and J by 5 bases, leaving 5 bases between them. Germline lookup yields CDR1 SNHLY and CDR2 FYNNEI. Here the CDR3 reads CASSERDEQYF. In DNA form, the CDR3 reads TGTGCCAGCAGTGAGAGGGACGAGCAGTACTTC.

This clone appeared a few times. The chain is built from TRBV5-4 and TRBJ1-5; no clear D. The V gene lost 4 bases and the J gene lost 3 bases, with 11 bases spanning the gap. Germline values: CDR1 SGHNT, CDR2 YYREEE (reference sequence). The CDR3 is 14 amino acids. In DNA form, the CDR3 reads TGTGCCAGCAGCCCTGGCAGGAACAATCAGCCCCAGCATTTT. It specifies CASSPGRNNQPQHF.

The V call is TRBV28, the J call TRBJ1-1; D is ambiguous. Germline V gene data show CDR1 as MDHEN and CDR2 as SYDVKM. CDR3 length: 14 residues. V lost 1 base and J 0 bases, leaving 6 bases between the germline ends. The CDR3 nucleotides read TGTGCCAGCAGTTTATTCCGATTGAACACTGAAGCTTTCTTT. It translates to CASSLFRLNTEAFF.

The chain combines TRBV11-2 with TRBJ1-2, with a weak D call TRBD1 (5 bases). Germline CDR1 and CDR2: SGHAT and FQNNGV. The ends were cut back, 5 bases at V and 4 bases at J, with 17 bases in the middle. The CDR3 consists of 15 residues. CDR3 nucleotide sequence: TGTGCCAGCAGCCCGGACGGAAGGGGTTTCTATGGCTACACCTTC. As protein: CASSPDGRGFYGYTF.

This clone was detected only a few times. This rearrangement joins TRBV28 to TRBJ1-2, with 10 bases lining up with TRBD1. The CDR3 contains 18 residues. Looked up from germline, CDR1 is MDHEN and CDR2 is SYDVKM. Trimming cost V 2 bases and J 0 bases; bases outside gene matches: 9. The chain's CDR3 is CASSLVGQGGKANYGYTF. CDR3 nucleotide sequence: TGTGCCAGCAGTTTAGTCGGACAGGGGGGGAAGGCTAACTATGGCTACACCTTC.

This chain uses TRBV11-2 with TRBJ2-1; TRBD2 might be the D (5 bases). The CDR3 loop spans 16 amino acids. The V gene's germline CDR1 is SGHAT and CDR2 FQNNGV. V was clipped by 6 bases and J by 0 bases, with 15 bases between them. CDR3 sequence: CASRYGLQSSYNEQFF. CDR3 sequence (DNA): TGTGCCAGCAGATATGGACTTCAAAGCTCCTACAATGAGCAGTTCTTC.

This rearrangement joins TRBV7-6 to TRBJ2-1; TRBD1 is a possible D gene (5 bases). This CDR3 has 15 amino acids. CDR1 and CDR2 (germline): SGHVS, FNYEAQ. The germline V and J ends were trimmed by 1 base and 6 bases, with 13 bases remaining between them. The CDR3: CASSLDRLASNEQFF. CDR3 in DNA: TGTGCCAGCAGCTTAGACAGGCTGGCTTCCAATGAGCAGTTCTTC. The variable domain in full, completed from reference TRBV7-6 and TRBJ2-1, reads GAGVSQSPRYKVTKRGQDVALRCDPISGHVSLYWYRQALGQGPEFLTYFNYEAQQDKSGLPNDRFSAERPEGSISTLTIQRTEQRDSAMYRCASSLDRLASNEQFFGPGTRLTVL.

For this clone: Different DNA sequences within this sample yield the same CDR3. This chain connects TRBV2 to TRBJ2-2; 8 bases agree with TRBD1. The CDR3 runs 16 residues. Germline CDR1 and CDR2: SNHLY and FYNNEI. The V segment lost 5 bases and the J segment 0 bases; nucleotides outside the gene matches: 5. CDR3 sequence: CASSPSGGANTGELFF. DNA for the CDR3: TGTGCCAGCAGTCCATCAGGGGGCGCGAACACCGGGGAGCTGTTTTTT.

The chain has TRBV5-6 and TRBJ2-1; TRBD1 or TRBD2 may be the D gene (6 bases each). The germline gives CDR1 SGHDT, CDR2 YYEEEE. Between the trimmed V and J ends, which lost 4 bases and 8 bases, there was a span of 19 bases. CDR3 length: 15 amino acids. This chain's CDR3 is CASSPGAGRMYEQFF. The DNA for the CDR3 is TGTGCCAGCAGCCCGGGGGCGGGTCGTATGTATGAGCAGTTCTTC. The whole variable domain, remainder taken from reference TRBV5-6 and TRBJ2-1, is DAGVTQSPTHLIKTRGQQVTLRCSPKSGHDTVSWYQQALGQGPQFIFQYYEEEERQRGNFPDRFSGHQFPNYSSELNVNALLLGDSALYLCASSPGAGRMYEQFFGPGTRLTVL.

For the CDR3, the DNA is TGCGCCAGCAGCTTGTGGTCACAGGGGGGTCGCACAGATACGCAGTATTTT. Protein sequence: CASSLWSQGGRTDTQYF. The rearrangement uses TRBV5-1 and TRBJ2-3; 8 positions match TRBD1. The CDR3 is 17 amino acids. Germline CDR1 reads SGHRS; CDR2 reads YFSETQ. V shed 1 base and J 1 base; nucleotides not matched to a gene: 8.

The chain couples TRBV30 to TRBJ2-7; D not certain. V shed 2 bases and J shed 2 bases, with 7 bases lying between them. The CDR3 is 12 amino acids. The germline gives CDR1 GTSNPN, CDR2 SVGIG (reference sequence). The CDR3 sequence is CAWSISAYEQYF. Written as DNA, the CDR3 is TGTGCCTGGAGTATATCCGCCTACGAGCAGTACTTC. The full variable domain, completed using reference TRBV30 and TRBJ2-7, is SQTIHQWPATLVQPVGSPLSLECTVEGTSNPNLYWYRQAAGRGLQLLFYSVGIGQISSEVPQNLSASRPQDRQFILSSKKLLLSDSGFYLCAWSISAYEQYFGPGTRLTVT.

The rearrangement joins TRBV2 to TRBJ2-5; 7 nucleotides match TRBD1. The germline V gene encodes CDR1 SNHLY and CDR2 FYNNEI. V was clipped by 3 bases and J by 13 bases; unmatched bases: 5. CDR3 length equals 11 residues. The CDR3 here is CASSERDRAYF. The DNA of the CDR3 is TGTGCCAGCAGTGAGCGCGACAGGGCGTACTTC. Full variable domain (missing parts from reference TRBV2 and TRBJ2-5): EPEVTQTPSHQVTQMGQEVILRCVPISNHLYFYWYRQILGQKVEFLVSFYNNEISEKSEIFDDQFSVERPDGSNFTLKIRSTKLEDSAMYFCASSERDRAYFGPGTRLLVL.

V usage is TRBV28 and J usage is TRBJ1-3; D ambiguous. The length of the CDR3 is 10 residues. V lost 10 bases to trimming and J lost 4 bases, with 5 bases between them. Germline-derived CDR1 and CDR2 are MDHEN and SYDVKM. Here the CDR3 reads CATTGNTIYF. CDR3 bases: TGTGCCACGACAGGAAACACCATATATTTT.

The rearrangement uses TRBV7-4 and TRBJ1-1, with D possibly being TRBD1 (5 bases). The CDR3 length is 14 residues. V dropped 2 bases and J dropped 1 base, with 8 bases sitting between them. In germline, CDR1 is SGHVT, CDR2 SQSDAQ. The chain's CDR3 is CASSLLQGNTEAFF. DNA of the CDR3: TGTGCCAGCAGCTTATTGCAGGGGAACACTGAAGCTTTCTTT.

The rearrangement joins TRBV7-9 to TRBJ2-5; TRBD1 matches 7 bases. The CDR3 totals 16 residues. Per germline, CDR1 SEHNR and CDR2 FQNEAQ (reference sequence). V shed 3 bases and J 1 base; nucleotides not matched to a gene: 8. The CDR3 sequence: CASSFGAGGSQETQYF. CDR3 nucleotides: TGTGCCAGCAGCTTTGGGGCAGGGGGTTCCCAAGAGACCCAGTACTTC.

The CDR3 is CASSPGQGLNTEAFF. CDR3 bases: TGTGCCAGCAGTCCAGGACAGGGCTTGAACACTGAAGCTTTCTTT. This chain connects TRBV7-3 to TRBJ1-1; 8 nucleotides agree with TRBD1. Trimming cost V 6 bases and J 0 bases; bases outside gene matches: 6. The CDR3 has 15 residues. Germline V gene data show CDR1 as SGHTA and CDR2 as FQGTGA.

The chain couples TRBV11-2 to TRBJ2-1; 9 bases line up with TRBD2. The CDR3 is 16 residues long. With V trimmed by 1 base and J by 4 bases, 5 bases remained unmatched. CDR1 is SGHAT, CDR2 FQNNGV, per germline. CDR3 protein: CASSLGVLAGYNEQFF. CDR3 nucleotides: TGTGCCAGCAGCTTAGGTGTCCTAGCGGGGTACAATGAGCAGTTCTTC. Looking up the rest from reference TRBV11-2 and TRBJ2-1 gives the full variable domain: EAGVAQSPRYKIIEKRQSVAFWCNPISGHATLYWYQQILGQGPKLLIQFQNNGVVDDSQLPKDRFSAERLKGVDSTLKIQPAKLEDSAVYLCASSLGVLAGYNEQFFGPGTRLTVL.

V and J are TRBV6-6 and TRBJ2-1; 10 bases agree with TRBD2. Trimming removed 7 bases from V and 2 bases from J; junction bases left unmatched: 5. The CDR3 covers 15 residues. The V gene's germline CDR1 is MNHNY and CDR2 SVGAGI (reference sequence). The CDR3 region is CASTSGSPAYNEQFF. The CDR3 nucleotides read TGTGCCAGCACTAGCGGGAGCCCAGCCTACAATGAGCAGTTCTTC.

The rearrangement links TRBV6-6 to TRBJ2-7; 9 nucleotides agree with TRBD2. The CDR3 spans 15 residues. Trimming took 2 bases from V and 0 from J; bases not matched to a gene: 2. The germline V gene encodes CDR1 MNHNY and CDR2 SVGAGI (reference sequence). The CDR3 spells CASSYSGGLSYEQYF. CDR3 in DNA: TGTGCCAGCAGTTACAGCGGGGGGCTCTCCTACGAGCAGTACTTC.

This chain uses TRBV18 with TRBJ1-6; 8 bases are shared with TRBD1. Germline CDR1 and CDR2: KGHSH and LQKENI. The J segment lost 7 bases and the V segment lost 3 bases, leaving 5 bases of the junction unmatched. The CDR3 sequence is 15 residues long. CDR3 in amino acids: CASSPRQGINSPLHF. For the CDR3, the DNA is TGTGCCAGCTCACCTCGACAGGGGATAAATTCACCCCTCCACTTT.

This chain links TRBV30 with TRBJ1-1; 7 bases match TRBD1. CDR3 length: 14 amino acids. CDR1 and CDR2 (germline): GTSNPN, SVGIG (reference sequence). The V segment lost 3 bases and the J segment 4 bases; nucleotides outside the gene matches: 8. The chain's CDR3 is CAWSPSDRITEAFF. The CDR3 DNA sequence: TGTGCCTGGAGCCCCTCGGACAGGATCACTGAAGCTTTCTTT.

The rearrangement joins TRBV6-5 to TRBJ2-3; tentative D call: TRBD2 (6 bases). The germline V gene has CDR1 MNHEY and CDR2 SVGAGI. V lost 6 bases to trimming and J lost 0 bases, with 10 bases between them. The CDR3 loop spans 14 amino acids. Here the CDR3 DNA reads TGTGCCAGCAGAGCGGGTTTCAGCACAGATACGCAGTATTTT. Its translation is CASRAGFSTDTQYF.

This clone was recorded a few times. The V gene is TRBV9, the J gene TRBJ2-7; weak D call: TRBD2 (6 bases). Germline V gene lookup returns CDR1 SGDLS and CDR2 YYNGEE. Trimming took off 6 bases at V and 3 bases at J, with 16 bases between the two ends. This CDR3 spans 14 amino acids. DNA for the CDR3: TGTGCCAGCACCCCCGGAACCGGGGGCTACGAGCAGTACTTC. Protein: CASTPGTGGYEQYF.